Detailed here is one T cell receptor (beta chain). The antigen remains undetermined. Mismatch with germline at one junction end may stem from a read error. The data originate from a study of T-cell reconstitution after alpha-beta-depleted transplantation in children. Study conclusions and caveats: Where some patients showed high TCRbeta diversity at day 60, it came from recipient T cells and thymic progenitors that had survived. The main origin of T-cell counts and diversity one year after transplant was newly produced T cells. The origin of alpha-beta T cells about two months after transplant was reportedly several hundred expanded graft clones.

A library of TCRbeta sequences, prepared with unique molecular identifiers, was generated. TCRdb re-derived calls from the PCR reads in MiXCR, one entry per CDR3 protein. Here the sample spans 250,000 to 300,000 distinct CDR3 sequences, around 7.3% being singletons. This specimen was peripheral blood, taken 360 days after TCRalphabeta/CD19-depleted stem cell transplant. The sequence derives from a female patient aged 2-10 years who had a stem cell transplant for Fanconi anemia, so the T cells may come from the graft donor.

The CDR3: CTSSLILQGLGSNQPQHF. The CDR3 nucleotides read TGTACCAGCAGTTTAATCTTGCAGGGGCTCGGGAGCAATCAGCCCCAGCATTTT. The V call is TRBV6-4, the J call TRBJ1-5; maybe TRBD1 (6 bases). This CDR3 comprises 18 residues. Per the germline V gene, CDR1 is MRHNA and CDR2 is SNTAGT.